Shown below are 9 T cell receptor beta chains from a single sample sequenced in a study of response to subunit inactivated influenza vaccine. One entry per CDR3 protein results from TCRdb running MiXCR on the RT-PCR reads. The sample yields 500,000 to 600,000 distinct CDR3 sequences, roughly 10% seen once. A further study also used this sample, focusing on T cells expressing NK-cell markers. As that study records: Production of TCR beta cDNA relied on 5'RACE template switching with UMIs.

The sample in question was PBMCs from blood, obtained on the day of vaccination. Receptor source: a man aged 50 to 59 who received an inactivated influenza vaccine.

The rearrangement joins TRBV20-1 to TRBJ2-1; 10 positions agree with TRBD2. V shed 1 base and J 0 bases; nucleotides not matched to a gene: 3. The germline gives CDR1 DFQATT, CDR2 SNEGSKA (reference sequence). The CDR3 loop spans 16 amino acids. CDR3 coding DNA: TGCAGTGCTAGAGCAGGACTAGCGGTCTCCTACAATGAGCAGTTCTTC. Translating it yields CSARAGLAVSYNEQFF.

This clonotype was recorded a few times. V and J are TRBV20-1 and TRBJ2-7; 9 positions agree with TRBD1. The CDR3 spans 15 residues. Looked up from germline, CDR1 is DFQATT and CDR2 is SNEGSKA (reference sequence). V lost 4 bases and J lost 2; bases outside the gene matches: 9. The CDR3 sequence: CSAKTGTGNTYEQYF. The CDR3 DNA reads as TGCAGTGCTAAAACCGGGACAGGGAATACCTACGAGCAGTACTTC.

This clonotype has just a few counts. V and J are TRBV5-1 and TRBJ2-1; unclear D gene. The CDR3 consists of 16 residues. V lost 4 bases and J lost 1, with 15 bases in between. The V gene's germline CDR1 is SGHRS and CDR2 YFSETQ. The DNA of the CDR3 is TGCGCCAGCAGCCCGTCGACTCGTTCGTCCTACAATGAGCAGTTCTTC. It translates to CASSPSTRSSYNEQFF. The complete variable domain, with remaining parts taken from reference TRBV5-1 and TRBJ2-1, reads KAGVTQTPRYLIKTRGQQVTLSCSPISGHRSVSWYQQTPGQGLQFLFEYFSETQRNKGNFPGRFSGRQFSNSRSEMNVSTLELGDSALYLCASSPSTRSSYNEQFFGPGTRLTVL.

The V call is TRBV24-1, the J call TRBJ2-3; 9 bases fit TRBD1. The CDR3 loop spans 16 amino acids. Germline V gene sequence: CDR1 KGHDR, CDR2 SFDVKD. V was pared by 4 bases and J by 6 bases, with 10 bases of the junction left unmatched. DNA for the CDR3: TGTGCCACCAGTGACCGTACAGGGGGCCCCCCGGATACGCAGTATTTT. Amino acids: CATSDRTGGPPDTQYF.

This chain joins TRBV28 and TRBJ1-2; D is uncertain. The CDR3 length is 12 residues. V was cut by 3 bases and J by 8 bases, with 10 bases left in between. Germline values: CDR1 MDHEN, CDR2 SYDVKM. Written as DNA, the CDR3 is TGTGCCAGCAGTTTTAAGGTCGGCGGCTACACCTTC. Protein product: CASSFKVGGYTF.

The chain is built from TRBV5-6 and TRBJ2-5; 7 positions agree with TRBD1. V dropped 6 bases and J dropped 4; count of bases not matched to a gene: 6. The CDR3 totals 13 residues. Germline CDR1 reads SGHDT; CDR2 reads YYEEEE. The CDR3 DNA sequence: TGTGCCAGCACCGACAGGGTAGGAGAGACCCAGTACTTC. This translates into CASTDRVGETQYF.

This clonotype was found a few times. CDR3 nucleotides: TGTGCCATCAGTGAGGTCGATGGCAGAGCAGGGCACACCATATATTTT. It translates to CAISEVDGRAGHTIYF. The chain employs TRBV10-3 and TRBJ1-3; tentatively, D is TRBD1 (5 bases). The V gene's germline CDR1 is ENHRY and CDR2 SYGVKD. The CDR3 totals 16 residues. The V end was cut by 2 bases, the J end by 8 bases, with 19 bases between.

This clonotype was detected ten times or more. The V call is TRBV6-2 or TRBV6-3, the J call TRBJ2-2; D is unclear. The CDR3 loop spans 15 amino acids. With 2 bases removed from V and 1 base from J, the gap between germline ends came to 8 bases. The germline V gene has CDR1 MNHEY and CDR2 SVGEGT. This CDR3 reads CASSYRPENTGELFF. The CDR3 nucleotides are TGTGCCAGCAGTTACAGGCCAGAGAACACCGGGGAGCTGTTTTTT.

The chain carries TRBV7-2 and TRBJ2-3; no definite D call. The CDR3 is 15 amino acids. Germline V lookup: CDR1 SGHTA, CDR2 FQGNSA. Trimming pared 3 bases from V and 1 base from J, leaving 11 bases between. CDR3 residues: CASSLSVGGTDTQYF. The DNA of the CDR3 is TGTGCCAGCAGCTTGTCTGTGGGTGGCACAGATACGCAGTATTTT.